This TCR beta chain was profiled in a study of regulatory T cells in long-lasting Graves disease. Study conclusions and caveats: TRBV28, TRBJ1-2 and TRBJ2-5 emerged as the favored segments in persistent disease. Persistent patients shared more public clonotypes (roughly 2,500) than new patients (about 960).

Note on this clonotype: Antigen unknown.

Sample time point: newly diagnosed GD, antithyroid drugs for less than 3 months. The authors made the TCR library using RNA they extracted from PBMCs. The CDR3 is made up of 16 amino acids. Germline CDR1 is SGHDT and CDR2 is YYEEEE. V lost 1 base to trimming and J lost 5 bases, with 16 bases between them. Relying on iRepertoire HTBI primers and Arm-PCR of CDR3 regions, the team built TCR beta libraries. From the multiplex PCR reads, TCRdb called clonotypes with MiXCR, one entry per CDR3 protein. Among 350,000 to 500,000 distinct CDR3 sequences listed, about a sixth were seen once. These records were also assigned to another study, of T cells in Graves' hyperthyroidism and ophthalmopathy.

J is TRBJ2-1 and V is TRBV5-6; either TRBD1 or TRBD2 may supply D (5 bases each). The sample consisted of peripheral blood mononuclear cells (PBMCs), taken at new diagnosis, from a patient treated with antithyroid drugs. This receptor was identified in a woman under 40 with Graves disease. The CDR3 loop is CASSLLGTEINNEQFF. The CDR3 DNA reads TGTGCCAGCAGCTTGTTGGGGACGGAGATTAACAATGAGCAGTTCTTC.